The TCR beta chain under discussion was sequenced for a study of regulatory T cells in long-lasting Graves disease. Time point reported: persistent/refractory GD, antithyroid drugs over 5 years with positive TRAb. Researchers made the TCR library from RNA that was extracted from PBMCs. V was clipped by 4 bases and J by 4 bases, with 17 bases between them. The CDR3 has 15 residues. The germline CDR1 and CDR2 sequences are SGHRS and YFSETQ. iRepertoire HTBI primers and Arm-PCR of CDR3 regions built TCR beta libraries. TCRdb ran MiXCR on the multiplex PCR reads and lists one entry per CDR3 protein. This table holds more than 650,000 distinct CDR3 sequences, about 30% found once.

The chain is built from TRBV5-1 and TRBJ1-2; D is possibly TRBD1 (5 bases). The sequenced sample was peripheral blood mononuclear cells (PBMCs), obtained when the disease was refractory, from a patient treated with antithyroid drugs. The receptor comes from a female donor with Graves disease. CDR3 sequence: CASSREGAGTYGYTF. Written as DNA, the CDR3 is TGCGCCAGCAGCCGAGAGGGAGCAGGGACCTATGGCTACACCTTC.